One sample yielded the 30 T cell receptor beta chains listed below, sequenced in a study of blood T cell repertoires in COVID-19. Using immunoSEQ multiplex PCR, the repertoire was profiled, and TCRdb retains in-frame clones only, with some absent. This table has approximately 100,000 clones, about 80% appearing once. Sequencing was performed on peripheral blood. The receptor set was obtained from a man in his sixties with acute or convalescent COVID-19.

The rearrangement joins TRBV19 to TRBJ1-1, with TRBD1 matching over 8 bases. The CDR3 spans 14 residues. The V segment lost 5 bases and the J segment 2 bases; nucleotides outside the gene matches: 4. Germline CDR1 reads LNHDA; CDR2 reads SQIVND (reference sequence). In DNA, the CDR3 is TGTGCCAGTAGTGCAGGACAGGGTAACACTGAAGCTTTCTTT. Amino acid sequence: CASSAGQGNTEAFF.

The chain has TRBV2 and TRBJ1-2, with a tentative D call TRBD1 (5 bases). The germline V and J ends were trimmed by 3 bases and 6 bases, with 8 bases remaining between them. Looked up from germline, CDR1 is SNHLY and CDR2 is FYNNEI. The CDR3 is made up of 12 amino acids. CDR3 nucleotides: TGTGCCAGCAGTGACAGGGTAAATGGCTACACCTTC. It encodes CASSDRVNGYTF.

The chain has TRBV6-2 or TRBV6-3 and TRBJ2-6; 7 bases map to TRBD1. J lost 0 bases, V lost 2 bases, and 13 bases had no gene match. This CDR3 is 20 amino acids long. Germline assignment: CDR1 MNHEY and CDR2 SVGEGT. The CDR3 sequence is CASSYHPLGQTDSGANVLTF. DNA of the CDR3: TGTGCCAGCAGTTACCACCCCTTGGGACAGACTGACTCTGGGGCCAACGTCCTGACTTTC.

The genes are TRBV30 and TRBJ1-3, with D uncertain. Trimming removed 2 bases from V and 0 bases from J, with 8 bases in between. CDR1 is GTSNPN and CDR2 is SVGIG in the germline V gene (reference sequence). This CDR3 is 14 amino acids long. The chain's CDR3 is CAWSPTSSGNTIYF. The CDR3, as DNA: TGTGCCTGGAGTCCCACTAGCTCTGGAAACACCATATATTTT.

CDR3 amino acids: CASSSDSFEQYF. The CDR3 nucleotides read TGTGCCAGCAGCTCGGACAGCTTCGAGCAGTACTTC. The V call is TRBV13, the J call TRBJ2-7; maybe TRBD1 (6 bases). The CDR3 is made up of 12 amino acids. Germline V gene lookup returns CDR1 PRHDT and CDR2 FYEKMQ (reference sequence). Between the trimmed V and J ends, which lost 4 bases and 6 bases, there was a span of 10 bases.

The chain carries TRBV5-4 and TRBJ1-2, with 9 bases lining up with TRBD1. The CDR3 extends over 14 amino acids. Trimming cost V 4 bases and J 9 bases; bases outside gene matches: 10. The germline gives CDR1 SGHNT, CDR2 YYREEE (reference sequence). The CDR3 is CASSLQGAGLSYTF. The CDR3 DNA is TGTGCCAGCAGCCTACAGGGGGCTGGGTTGAGCTACACCTTC.

This chain connects TRBV25-1 to TRBJ1-1; tentatively, D is TRBD1 (5 bases). Germline CDR1 reads MGHDK; CDR2 reads SYGVNS. Trimming stripped 4 bases from V and 1 base from J, with 16 bases between. The CDR3 totals 16 residues. The CDR3 DNA reads TGTGCCAGCAGTGGGGGACTGCGGGGGGAGAACACTGAAGCTTTCTTT. Translating it yields CASSGGLRGENTEAFF.

The V gene is TRBV27, the J gene TRBJ1-5; 12 nucleotides match TRBD1. CDR3 length: 16 amino acids. From germline, CDR1 is MNHEY and CDR2 SMNVEV (reference sequence). V lost 10 bases and J lost 5; bases outside the gene matches: 12. CDR3 nucleotides: TGTGCCACCCAGGGACAGGGGGCCGGGGTCCATCAGCCCCAGCATTTT. Amino acid sequence: CATQGQGAGVHQPQHF.

The table lists this clone with a count of one. The chain joins TRBV6-6 to TRBJ1-5, with 9 nucleotides matching TRBD1. Germline CDR1 MNHNY, CDR2 SVGAGI (reference sequence). The V gene end was trimmed by 7 bases and the J gene end by 5 bases; junction bases not matched to a gene: 12. This CDR3 region has 16 residues. The DNA of the CDR3 is TGTGCCAGCACCCCCGAGGTGGGACAGGGCTATCAGCCCCAGCATTTT. The encoded protein is CASTPEVGQGYQPQHF.

The chain has TRBV9 and TRBJ2-1; TRBD1 matches at 11 bases. The V and J ends lost 4 bases and 7 bases, in that order; junction bases with no gene match: 4. There are 14 residues in the CDR3. In germline, CDR1 is SGDLS, CDR2 YYNGEE. Written as DNA, the CDR3 is TGTGCCAGCAGCTGGACAGGGGGCTGGAATGAGCAGTTCTTC. This sequence encodes CASSWTGGWNEQFF.

V and J are TRBV2 and TRBJ1-6; 7 bases agree with TRBD1. CDR1 is SNHLY and CDR2 is FYNNEI in the germline V gene. The CDR3 extends over 16 amino acids. Trimming at V came to 6 bases and at J to 3 bases, leaving 8 bases not matched to a gene. The CDR3 sequence is CASRPTGLLYNSPLHF. As DNA, the CDR3 is TGTGCCAGCAGACCGACAGGGCTGCTCTATAATTCACCCCTCCACTTT.

The chain is built from TRBV10-3 and TRBJ1-5; no firm D call. CDR3 size: 14 residues. V gave up 4 bases and J gave up 5 bases, with 12 bases separating them. Germline V lookup: CDR1 ENHRY, CDR2 SYGVKD. The CDR3, as DNA: TGTGCCATCAGTGGGGGAGTTACGGATCAGCCCCAGCATTTT. Translating gives CAISGGVTDQPQHF.

V usage is TRBV9 and J usage is TRBJ1-6; D not certain. The CDR3 is made up of 15 amino acids. Per the germline V gene, CDR1 is SGDLS and CDR2 is YYNGEE. Trimming removed 3 bases from V and 7 bases from J, with 14 bases in between. Here the CDR3 DNA reads TGTGCCAGCAGCGATAGCTGGGGAGGAAATTCACCCCTCCACTTT. It encodes CASSDSWGGNSPLHF.

This clone was detected once. This chain links TRBV15 with TRBJ2-5; 8 bases are a match to TRBD1. Germline loops: CDR1 LNHNV, CDR2 YYDKDF (reference sequence). Losses at the gene ends were 0 bases for V and 5 bases for J; bases not matched to a gene: 5. This CDR3 spans 15 amino acids. CDR3 bases: TGTGCCACCAGCAGAGATGGACAGGGTTTGGAGACCCAGTACTTC. It translates to CATSRDGQGLETQYF.

J is TRBJ1-2 and V is TRBV11-3, with TRBD1 as a possible D gene (5 bases). CDR1 is SGHNT and CDR2 is YENEEA in the germline V gene. The V end was cut by 5 bases, the J end by 8 bases, with 18 bases between. CDR3 length equals 14 residues. CDR3 protein: CASSLDTPGGGYTF. The CDR3 nucleotides read TGTGCCAGCAGCCTGGACACCCCGGGGGGGGGCTACACCTTC.

This chain uses TRBV5-1 with TRBJ2-5; D is unclear. V was pared by 4 bases and J by 1 base, with 11 bases between. Germline V gene lookup returns CDR1 SGHRS and CDR2 YFSETQ. There are 14 residues in the CDR3. In nucleotides, the CDR3 is TGCGCCAGCAGCGTAGGCCAGGCCCAAGAGACCCAGTACTTC. Protein product: CASSVGQAQETQYF.

The V call is TRBV19, the J call TRBJ1-5, with D tentatively TRBD1 (5 bases). Germline V gene lookup returns CDR1 LNHDA and CDR2 SQIVND (reference sequence). The CDR3 length is 15 residues. Trimming removed 0 bases from V and 7 bases from J, with 13 bases in between. CDR3 amino acids: CASSIERQGRQPQHF. For the CDR3, the DNA is TGTGCCAGTAGTATAGAAAGGCAGGGTAGACAGCCCCAGCATTTT.

The chain carries TRBV2 and TRBJ1-4; perhaps TRBD1 as D (6 bases). Germline V CDR1 and CDR2: SNHLY, FYNNEI. The CDR3 is 16 residues long. V dropped 3 bases and J dropped 0 bases, with 11 bases sitting between them. The CDR3 nucleotides read TGTGCCAGCAGTGACCAGGGGACCCCAACTAATGAAAAACTGTTTTTT. Translated: CASSDQGTPTNEKLFF.

This clone came up a few times. V usage is TRBV7-3 and J usage is TRBJ1-2, with TRBD1 matching over 8 bases. This CDR3 has 13 amino acids. Per germline, CDR1 SGHTA and CDR2 FQGTGA. Trimming at V came to 5 bases and at J to 5 bases, leaving 4 bases not matched to a gene. Here the CDR3 DNA reads TGTGCCAGCAGCCTAGGACAGGGATATGGCTACACCTTC. Translation: CASSLGQGYGYTF.

CDR3 in amino acids: CASSPTGMNTEAFF. The DNA of the CDR3 is TGTGCCAGCAGCCCTACAGGGATGAACACTGAAGCTTTCTTT. The chain has TRBV7-9 and TRBJ1-1; tentative D call: TRBD1 (6 bases). CDR3 length equals 14 residues. V lost 5 bases and J 0 bases, leaving 10 bases between the germline ends. The germline V gene has CDR1 SEHNR and CDR2 FQNEAQ (reference sequence).

CDR3 nucleotides: TGTGCCAGCAGTCGTCAGGGGGCGGACTATGGCTACACCTTC. Protein product: CASSRQGADYGYTF. The gene calls are TRBV14 and TRBJ1-2, with 8 bases matching TRBD1. The CDR3 extends over 14 amino acids. V was pared by 6 bases and J by 3 bases, with 6 bases of the junction left unmatched. Per the germline V gene, CDR1 is SGHDN and CDR2 is FVKESK.

The chain couples TRBV5-4 to TRBJ2-7; D perhaps matches TRBD1 (5 bases). This CDR3 is 13 amino acids long. V gave up 4 bases and J gave up 5 bases, with 13 bases separating them. Germline V CDR1 and CDR2: SGHNT, YYREEE (reference sequence). CDR3 sequence reads: CASSPARAHEQYF. The CDR3 bases are TGTGCCAGCAGCCCGGCCAGGGCTCACGAGCAGTACTTC.

J is TRBJ1-4 and V is TRBV7-9, with TRBD1 matching over 7 bases. The V and J ends lost 5 bases and 3 bases, in that order; junction bases with no gene match: 3. This CDR3 contains 14 residues. Germline CDR1 is SEHNR and CDR2 is FQNEAQ (reference sequence). CDR3 residues: CASSPGQSNEKLFF. The CDR3 DNA follows: TGTGCCAGCAGCCCGGGACAGTCTAATGAAAAACTGTTTTTT.

The chain has TRBV6-2 or TRBV6-3 and TRBJ1-5; TRBD1 matches at 8 bases. The V gene's germline CDR1 is MNHEY and CDR2 SVGEGT. With V trimmed by 4 bases and J by 4 bases, 9 bases remained unmatched. This CDR3 is 16 amino acids long. Written as DNA, the CDR3 is TGTGCCAGCAGTTCTCCGGGACAGGTGATTAATCAGCCCCAGCATTTT. As protein: CASSSPGQVINQPQHF.

V is TRBV6-5 and J is TRBJ1-1; D gene ambiguous. Germline V lookup: CDR1 MNHEY, CDR2 SVGAGI. Between the trimmed V and J ends, which lost 4 bases and 3 bases, there was a span of 3 bases. The CDR3 totals 11 residues. The CDR3 sequence is CASSSYTEAFF. CDR3 nucleotides: TGTGCCAGCAGTTCCTACACTGAAGCTTTCTTT.

V gene TRBV7-8 combines with J gene TRBJ2-2, with D possibly being TRBD2 (7 bases). Trimming cost V 1 base and J 1 base, with 13 bases left between them. The CDR3 extends over 17 amino acids. Germline-derived CDR1 and CDR2 are SGHVS and FQNEAQ. The CDR3 sequence is CASSLVGGAQNTGELFF. DNA for the CDR3: TGTGCCAGCAGCTTAGTGGGGGGGGCGCAGAACACCGGGGAGCTGTTTTTT.

The V gene is TRBV30, the J gene TRBJ2-3, with 7 bases identical to TRBD2. The length of the CDR3 is 14 residues. Germline CDR1 GTSNPN, CDR2 SVGIG (reference sequence). V dropped 0 bases and J dropped 2; count of bases not matched to a gene: 2. This CDR3 reads CAWSVGGTTDTQYF. In nucleotides, the CDR3 is TGTGCCTGGAGTGTCGGGGGGACCACAGATACGCAGTATTTT.

J is TRBJ1-2 and V is TRBV30, with TRBD1 as a possible D gene (6 bases). The CDR3 sequence is 16 residues long. Germline V CDR1 and CDR2: GTSNPN, SVGIG (reference sequence). V was trimmed by 3 bases and J by 7 bases, leaving 24 bases between them. The CDR3 DNA reads as TGTGCCTGGAGACGTCCAGGGGTGATAGGATTGGGTGGCTACACCTTC. As protein: CAWRRPGVIGLGGYTF.

The chain is built from TRBV5-6 and TRBJ2-6; D is unresolved. V gave up 5 bases and J gave up 1 base, with 10 bases separating them. Germline CDR1 is SGHDT and CDR2 is YYEEEE. The CDR3 has 15 residues. DNA of the CDR3: TGTGCCAGCAGTTATCCGGTTTCTGGGGCCAACGTCCTGACTTTC. It codes for CASSYPVSGANVLTF.

The chain combines TRBV19 with TRBJ2-7; 9 positions match TRBD1. Losses at the gene ends were 1 base for V and 5 bases for J; bases not matched to a gene: 9. The germline V gene has CDR1 LNHDA and CDR2 SQIVND (reference sequence). This CDR3 comprises 16 residues. Written as DNA, the CDR3 is TGTGCCAGTAGTATAGGTGGGACAGGGAGACGAGACGAGCAGTACTTC. It translates to CASSIGGTGRRDEQYF.